The 32 T cell receptor beta chains presented below share a single source sample, sequenced in a study of blood T cell repertoires in COVID-19. Libraries were prepared by immunoSEQ multiplex PCR; TCRdb keeps only in-frame clonotypes and omits some of them. The data contain approximately 100,000 clones, around 90% of them singletons. The sample comprised peripheral blood. These receptors came from a man aged 45-65 years with acute or convalescent COVID-19.

This clone was counted a single time. V and J are TRBV4-1 and TRBJ2-3; 9 bases are a match to TRBD1. After removal of 3 bases from V and 0 bases from J, the junction contained 16 bases not matched to a gene. This CDR3 has 20 residues. The germline CDR1 and CDR2 sequences are MGHRA and YSYEKL. The CDR3 sequence is CASSHVGTGRNLPSTDTQYF. In DNA form, the CDR3 reads TGCGCCAGCAGCCATGTAGGGACAGGGCGAAATTTACCTAGCACAGATACGCAGTATTTT.

This chain links TRBV5-1 with TRBJ2-7; 7 nucleotides align to TRBD1. J was trimmed by 5 bases and V by 4 bases; bases with no gene match: 9. Germline V gene lookup returns CDR1 SGHRS and CDR2 YFSETQ. The CDR3 is 14 amino acids. As DNA, the CDR3 is TGCGCCAGCAGCCGTGCTGACAGGGTAAACGAGCAGTACTTC. This gives the protein CASSRADRVNEQYF.

The rearrangement joins TRBV2 to TRBJ1-4; 10 bases line up with TRBD1. The CDR3 consists of 15 residues. Germline assignment: CDR1 SNHLY and CDR2 FYNNEI. With V trimmed by 7 bases and J by 3 bases, 5 bases remained unmatched. CDR3 coding DNA: TGTGCCAGCATGACAGGGGGCGCGGCTAATGAAAAACTGTTTTTT. Translating gives CASMTGGAANEKLFF.

The rearrangement uses TRBV28 and TRBJ2-2, with TRBD1 matching over 8 bases. V lost 7 bases to trimming and J lost 5 bases; unmatched junction nucleotides: 6. Germline CDR1 reads MDHEN; CDR2 reads SYDVKM. The CDR3 spans 14 residues. CDR3 sequence (DNA): TGTGCCAGCACCGTGGACAGGGTAACCGGGGAGCTGTTTTTT. It specifies CASTVDRVTGELFF.

The rearrangement links TRBV5-1 to TRBJ1-6, with a weak D call TRBD1 (6 bases). CDR1 and CDR2 from the germline V gene are SGHRS and YFSETQ. Trimming removed 4 bases at V and 6 bases at J, with 14 bases between. This CDR3 region has 15 residues. In DNA, the CDR3 is TGCGCCAGCAGCCAGGCCCAAGGGGGTAATTCACCCCTCCACTTT. Its protein product is CASSQAQGGNSPLHF.

The V call is TRBV10-3, the J call TRBJ2-3; D possibly corresponds to TRBD2 (7 bases). The germline CDR1 and CDR2 sequences are ENHRY and SYGVKD. CDR3 size: 14 residues. Trimming cost V 10 bases and J 5 bases, with 19 bases left between them. The CDR3 reads CATMRGRREDTQYF. As DNA, the CDR3 is TGTGCCACTATGCGGGGGCGCCGGGAAGATACGCAGTATTTT.

The rearrangement uses TRBV28 and TRBJ1-3; D gene uncertain. V was clipped by 10 bases and J by 1 base, with 5 bases between them. The germline V gene has CDR1 MDHEN and CDR2 SYDVKM. CDR3 length: 11 residues. For the CDR3, the DNA is TGTGCCACCCAATCTGGAAACACCATATATTTT. This encodes CATQSGNTIYF.

V gene TRBV11-2 combines with J gene TRBJ2-1; 7 positions match TRBD2. This CDR3 has 15 residues. Germline CDR1 and CDR2: SGHAT and FQNNGV. The V segment lost 1 base and the J segment 9 bases; nucleotides outside the gene matches: 9. CDR3 nucleotides: TGTGCCAGCAGCTTAGCTTCCCGGGAGGTGGGTGAGCAGTTCTTC. It is translated as CASSLASREVGEQFF.

This clone was seen a single time. The chain recombines TRBV19 with TRBJ1-6; 7 nucleotides agree with TRBD1. CDR1 and CDR2 from the germline V gene are LNHDA and SQIVND (reference sequence). This CDR3 contains 14 residues. V lost 6 bases and J lost 7; bases outside the gene matches: 6. In nucleotides, the CDR3 is TGTGCCAGTAGCCCCCGGGACAGCAATTCACCCCTCCACTTT. Protein product: CASSPRDSNSPLHF.

CDR3 bases: TGTGCCACCAGTGACCTAGGAACTGAAGCTTTCTTT. It codes for CATSDLGTEAFF. The rearrangement joins TRBV24-1 to TRBJ1-1; no definite D call. CDR1 KGHDR and CDR2 SFDVKD come from the germline V gene. The V end was cut by 4 bases, the J end by 5 bases, with 7 bases between. The CDR3 covers 12 residues.

This chain links TRBV4-1 with TRBJ2-3; D is uncertain. V lost 5 bases and J lost 5, with 8 bases in between. The CDR3 length is 12 residues. Germline V gene data show CDR1 as MGHRA and CDR2 as YSYEKL. This CDR3 is CASSFLGDTQYF. CDR3 nucleotides: TGCGCCAGCAGCTTTCTAGGAGATACGCAGTATTTT.

The rearrangement joins TRBV23-1 to TRBJ1-1, with D maybe TRBD1 (6 bases). TRBV23-1 is labeled an ORF, and its function is uncertain. The length of the CDR3 is 14 residues. The V end lost 3 bases, the J end lost 5 bases, and 13 bases lay between the germline ends. Here the CDR3 DNA reads TGCGCCAGCAGTCAGTGCAGGGGTTATACTGAAGCTTTCTTT. Translation gives CASSQCRGYTEAFF.

The V call is TRBV6-5, the J call TRBJ2-5; 7 bases map to TRBD2. Looked up from germline, CDR1 is MNHEY and CDR2 is SVGAGI. The CDR3 is 15 residues long. With V trimmed by 7 bases and J by 4 bases, 12 bases remained unmatched. The CDR3 here is CASTYLGPGGETQYF. The CDR3, as DNA: TGTGCCAGCACCTATCTCGGACCGGGGGGAGAGACCCAGTACTTC.

This chain connects TRBV7-8 to TRBJ2-3, with 10 bases identical to TRBD1. In germline, CDR1 is SGHVS, CDR2 FQNEAQ. V was clipped by 0 bases and J by 6 bases; unmatched bases: 3. The CDR3 runs 15 residues. CDR3 DNA sequence: TGTGCCAGCAGCTTAGCCGGGACAGGGGTCGATACGCAGTATTTT. This translates into CASSLAGTGVDTQYF.

This clone was detected only a few times. V usage is TRBV28 and J usage is TRBJ1-2; 10 bases map to TRBD1. After removal of 10 bases from V and 8 bases from J, the junction contained 13 bases not matched to a gene. The V gene's germline CDR1 is MDHEN and CDR2 SYDVKM. CDR3 length: 14 amino acids. The CDR3 DNA reads as TGTGCCACCGTGGTGGGGGGACAGGGGATGGGCTACACCTTC. Its protein product is CATVVGGQGMGYTF.

This clone was seen more than once but under ten times. J is TRBJ2-5 and V is TRBV30; 7 bases match TRBD1. The CDR3 extends over 14 amino acids. CDR1 and CDR2 from the germline V gene are GTSNPN and SVGIG (reference sequence). V shed 3 bases, J shed 1 base, and the junction held 5 bases outside the gene matches. CDR3 sequence reads: CAWSGTAFQETQYF. Written as DNA, the CDR3 is TGTGCCTGGAGCGGGACAGCCTTCCAAGAGACCCAGTACTTC.

This rearrangement joins TRBV6-5 to TRBJ1-2; TRBD1 might be the D (6 bases). CDR1 MNHEY and CDR2 SVGAGI come from the germline V gene. Trimming removed 4 bases from V and 5 bases from J, with 11 bases in between. CDR3 length: 13 residues. CDR3 loop: CASSLDRRYGYTF. Here the CDR3 DNA reads TGTGCCAGCAGTTTAGACAGGAGGTATGGCTACACCTTC.

The chain combines TRBV28 with TRBJ1-4, with TRBD1 as a possible D gene (5 bases). Germline values: CDR1 MDHEN, CDR2 SYDVKM. This CDR3 spans 14 amino acids. Between the trimmed V and J ends, which lost 3 bases and 7 bases, there was a span of 12 bases. The CDR3 spells CASSFPGGAEKLFF. The DNA of the CDR3 is TGTGCCAGCAGTTTTCCGGGGGGTGCTGAAAAACTGTTTTTT.

V is TRBV12-3 or TRBV12-4 and J is TRBJ2-5; D is unresolved. With 0 bases removed from V and 2 bases from J, the gap between germline ends came to 4 bases. This CDR3 contains 13 residues. This CDR3 reads CASSLARQETQYF. In DNA form, the CDR3 reads TGTGCCAGCAGTTTAGCTCGGCAAGAGACCCAGTACTTC.

This chain uses TRBV5-1 with TRBJ1-2; 10 bases align to TRBD1. CDR3 length: 13 residues. The V gene end was trimmed by 5 bases and the J gene end by 6 bases; junction bases not matched to a gene: 4. CDR1 is SGHRS and CDR2 is YFSETQ in the germline V gene. The DNA for the CDR3 is TGCGCCAGCAGGGTAGGGACAGGGGATGGCTACACCTTC. Translated: CASRVGTGDGYTF.

The CDR3 DNA is TGTGCCAGCAATTGGGGCACGACGGGTGAGCAGTTCTTC. Encoded protein: CASNWGTTGEQFF. V gene TRBV2 combines with J gene TRBJ2-1, with a weak D call TRBD1 (5 bases). Germline V CDR1 and CDR2: SNHLY, FYNNEI. V lost 7 bases to trimming and J lost 9 bases, with 16 bases between them. The CDR3 spans 13 residues.

V usage is TRBV27 and J usage is TRBJ1-2; 10 nucleotides agree with TRBD1. J gave up 7 bases and V 5 bases, and 7 bases lay outside the gene matches. Germline V gene lookup returns CDR1 MNHEY and CDR2 SMNVEV (reference sequence). This CDR3 contains 14 residues. CDR3 sequence: CASSPRTGGPGYTF. The CDR3 DNA sequence: TGTGCCAGCAGTCCCCGGACAGGGGGACCTGGCTACACCTTC.

The V call is TRBV14, the J call TRBJ2-1; D unresolved. The CDR3 runs to 15 residues. Germline CDR1 reads SGHDN; CDR2 reads FVKESK. V shed 3 bases and J shed 7 bases, with 16 bases lying between them. The CDR3 loop is CASSHLDTEKNEQFF. CDR3 nucleotide sequence: TGTGCCAGCAGCCATCTCGACACTGAGAAGAATGAGCAGTTCTTC. The full variable domain, rest sourced from reference TRBV14 and TRBJ2-1, is EAGVTQFPSHSVIEKGQTVTLRCDPISGHDNLYWYRRVMGKEIKFLLHFVKESKQDESGMPNNRFLAERTGGTYSTLKVQPAELEDSGVYFCASSHLDTEKNEQFFGPGTRLTVL.

The chain recombines TRBV11-3 with TRBJ2-7; 7 bases fit TRBD2. V lost 5 bases and J lost 1; bases outside the gene matches: 5. The CDR3 runs to 14 residues. Germline CDR1 SGHNT, CDR2 YENEEA. In DNA form, the CDR3 reads TGTGCCAGCAGCCAAGAAGCGGGATCCTACGAGCAGTACTTC. Its protein is CASSQEAGSYEQYF.

This chain joins TRBV15 and TRBJ1-4; D remains unclear. Germline CDR1 reads LNHNV; CDR2 reads YYDKDF (reference sequence). V shed 3 bases and J shed 8 bases, with 22 bases lying between them. This CDR3 spans 17 amino acids. The CDR3 spells CATSSPLERVVMEKLFF. The CDR3 nucleotides read TGTGCCACCAGCAGTCCCCTCGAGCGGGTTGTTATGGAAAAACTGTTTTTT.

The chain joins TRBV15 to TRBJ2-5, with TRBD1 matching over 7 bases. The CDR3 has 14 residues. V gave up 4 bases and J gave up 1 base; unmatched junction bases: 3. Germline values: CDR1 LNHNV, CDR2 YYDKDF (reference sequence). The CDR3 bases are TGTGCCACCAGCACCGGGACAGCCCAAGAGACCCAGTACTTC. Amino acid sequence: CATSTGTAQETQYF.

The gene calls are TRBV5-1 and TRBJ1-1; 7 bases map to TRBD1. Trimming at V came to 0 bases and at J to 6 bases, leaving 2 bases not matched to a gene. This CDR3 has 13 amino acids. Germline CDR1 and CDR2: SGHRS and YFSETQ. This chain's CDR3 is CASSLGQGSEAFF. The CDR3 bases are TGCGCCAGCAGCTTGGGACAGGGTTCTGAAGCTTTCTTT. Drawing the rest from reference TRBV5-1 and TRBJ1-1, the complete variable domain is KAGVTQTPRYLIKTRGQQVTLSCSPISGHRSVSWYQQTPGQGLQFLFEYFSETQRNKGNFPGRFSGRQFSNSRSEMNVSTLELGDSALYLCASSLGQGSEAFFGQGTRLTVV.

The rearrangement links TRBV30 to TRBJ1-1, with 7 bases aligning to TRBD1. CDR1 GTSNPN and CDR2 SVGIG come from the germline V gene (reference sequence). The CDR3 has 12 residues. Unmatched junction bases numbered 5, after V lost 4 bases and J lost 6 bases. This CDR3 reads CAWTRGAPEAFF. The CDR3 nucleotides read TGTGCCTGGACCAGGGGGGCTCCTGAAGCTTTCTTT.

This rearrangement joins TRBV7-9 to TRBJ2-7; D gene uncertain. The CDR3 spans 14 residues. Per the germline V gene, CDR1 is SEHNR and CDR2 is FQNEAQ (reference sequence). Trimming shortened V by 5 bases and J by 1 base, and 12 bases separated the two germline ends. The CDR3 loop reads CASSPLDNSYEQYF. The CDR3 DNA is TGTGCCAGCAGCCCTCTCGACAATTCCTACGAGCAGTACTTC.

The chain has TRBV2 and TRBJ2-1; 7 positions agree with TRBD1. V trimming: 3 bases; J trimming: 3 bases; junction bases outside the gene matches: 2. Germline CDR1 is SNHLY and CDR2 is FYNNEI. The CDR3 consists of 14 residues. CDR3 bases: TGTGCCAGCAGTGATCGGGACAGCTACAATGAGCAGTTCTTC. Translated, it gives CASSDRDSYNEQFF. Full variable domain (missing parts from reference TRBV2 and TRBJ2-1): EPEVTQTPSHQVTQMGQEVILRCVPISNHLYFYWYRQILGQKVEFLVSFYNNEISEKSEIFDDQFSVERPDGSNFTLKIRSTKLEDSAMYFCASSDRDSYNEQFFGPGTRLTVL.

The chain carries TRBV12-3 or TRBV12-4 and TRBJ1-5, with 7 nucleotides matching TRBD1. J gave up 6 bases and V 7 bases, and 6 bases lay outside the gene matches. The CDR3 sequence is 13 residues long. The chain's CDR3 is CASTQTGVQPQHF. CDR3 sequence (DNA): TGTGCCAGCACCCAAACAGGGGTTCAGCCCCAGCATTTT.

The V call is TRBV6-5, the J call TRBJ2-3; D might be TRBD2 (6 bases). The CDR3 runs to 14 residues. From germline, CDR1 is MNHEY and CDR2 SVGAGI. Trimming removed 7 bases at V and 4 bases at J, with 15 bases between. CDR3 sequence: CASTSWRDSDTQYF. The CDR3 coding sequence is TGTGCCAGCACTAGTTGGAGGGATTCAGATACGCAGTATTTT.